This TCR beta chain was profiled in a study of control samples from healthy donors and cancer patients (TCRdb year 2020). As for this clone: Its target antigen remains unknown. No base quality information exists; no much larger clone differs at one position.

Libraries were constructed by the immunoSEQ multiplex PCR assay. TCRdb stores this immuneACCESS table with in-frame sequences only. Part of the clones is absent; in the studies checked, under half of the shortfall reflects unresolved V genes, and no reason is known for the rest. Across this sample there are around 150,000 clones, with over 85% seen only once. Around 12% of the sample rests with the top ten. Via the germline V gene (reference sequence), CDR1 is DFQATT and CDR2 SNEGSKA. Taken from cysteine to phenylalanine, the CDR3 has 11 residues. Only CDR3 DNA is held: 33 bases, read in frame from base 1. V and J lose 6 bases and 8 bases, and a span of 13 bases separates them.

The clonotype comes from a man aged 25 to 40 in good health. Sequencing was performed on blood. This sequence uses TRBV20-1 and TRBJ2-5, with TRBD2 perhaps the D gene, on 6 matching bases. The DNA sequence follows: TGCAGTGCACCCTTGCGGGGCACCCAGTACTTC. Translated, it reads CSAPLRGTQYF.